One sample yielded the 17 T cell receptor beta chains listed below, sequenced in a study of T-cell reconstitution after alpha-beta-depleted transplantation in children. The TCRbeta library was prepared with unique molecular identifiers. One entry per CDR3 protein, called by TCRdb with MiXCR from the PCR reads. The sample contains under 400,000 distinct CDR3 sequences, approximately 23% of which appear only once. The specimen comprised PBMCs, mostly from graft donor cells, sampled 180 days after TCRalphabeta/CD19-depleted stem cell transplant. All receptors come from a male patient aged 10 to 17 who had a stem cell transplant for acute lymphoblastic leukemia, so the T cells may come from the graft donor.

This rearrangement joins TRBV5-6 to TRBJ2-5; D is unresolved. This CDR3 has 13 residues. Trimming pared 3 bases from V and 2 bases from J, leaving 8 bases between. The germline V gene has CDR1 SGHDT and CDR2 YYEEEE. The CDR3 DNA reads as TGTGCCAGCAGCTGGGATCGTCAAGAGACCCAGTACTTC. This encodes CASSWDRQETQYF.

The chain links TRBV7-3 to TRBJ2-1; TRBD2 agrees at 10 bases. Germline-derived CDR1 and CDR2 are SGHTA and FQGTGA. The trim removed 1 base at V and 3 bases at J, leaving 3 bases unmatched. The CDR3 runs 16 residues. CDR3 loop: CASSLMLAGVYNEQFF. The DNA for the CDR3 is TGTGCCAGCAGCTTAATGCTAGCGGGGGTCTACAATGAGCAGTTCTTC.

This clonotype has just a few counts. V is TRBV6-2 or TRBV6-3 and J is TRBJ2-7, with TRBD2 matching 7 bases. CDR1 and CDR2 (germline): MNHEY, SVGEGT. This CDR3 spans 15 amino acids. V lost 1 base and J lost 1; bases outside the gene matches: 4. The CDR3 loop is CASSYLPGGSYEQYF. The CDR3 region has the DNA TGTGCCAGCAGTTACTTGCCGGGAGGTTCCTACGAGCAGTACTTC.

This clonotype was found many times. The rearrangement uses TRBV4-1 and TRBJ2-3, with 8 bases identical to TRBD2. Germline lookup yields CDR1 MGHRA and CDR2 YSYEKL. The V gene end was trimmed by 4 bases and the J gene end by 5 bases; junction bases not matched to a gene: 14. This CDR3 comprises 17 residues. The DNA of the CDR3 is TGCGCCAGCAGCCCCTCTAGCGGGTTCCGTCAGGGAGATACGCAGTATTTT. Protein: CASSPSSGFRQGDTQYF.

This rearrangement joins TRBV5-1 to TRBJ2-7, with D possibly TRBD1 on 6 matching bases. Looked up from germline, CDR1 is SGHRS and CDR2 is YFSETQ. Trimming pared 5 bases from V and 5 bases from J, leaving 17 bases between. The CDR3 extends over 14 amino acids. The CDR3 DNA follows: TGCGCCAGCAGAAGGTCAGGGGTAGACAACGAGCAGTACTTC. As protein: CASRRSGVDNEQYF.

This clonotype was seen ten or more times. The chain is built from TRBV11-2 and TRBJ2-7, with D uncertain. With 5 bases removed from V and 2 bases from J, the gap between germline ends came to 16 bases. Per the germline V gene, CDR1 is SGHAT and CDR2 is FQNNGV. The CDR3 consists of 15 residues. CDR3 bases: TGTGCCAGCAGCCGGGTGTCCGGGCCAGCCTACGAGCAGTACTTC. It translates to CASSRVSGPAYEQYF. The complete variable domain, with remaining parts taken from reference TRBV11-2 and TRBJ2-7, reads EAGVAQSPRYKIIEKRQSVAFWCNPISGHATLYWYQQILGQGPKLLIQFQNNGVVDDSQLPKDRFSAERLKGVDSTLKIQPAKLEDSAVYLCASSRVSGPAYEQYFGPGTRLTVT.

This clonotype has more than one count but fewer than ten. The V gene is TRBV12-3 or TRBV12-4, the J gene TRBJ2-1, with TRBD2 matching 7 bases. The CDR3 extends over 14 amino acids. Unmatched junction bases numbered 9, after V lost 4 bases and J lost 9 bases. For the CDR3, the DNA is TGTGCCAGCAGTTCTGGACTAGACCGGATTGAGCAGTTCTTC. Translating gives CASSSGLDRIEQFF.

This chain uses TRBV20-1 with TRBJ2-1, with 10 bases fitting TRBD2. With V trimmed by 1 base and J by 14 bases, 20 bases remained unmatched. In germline, CDR1 is DFQATT, CDR2 SNEGSKA (reference sequence). The CDR3 is 17 amino acids. The CDR3: CSARVEAGGSESQGEFF. The CDR3 bases are TGCAGTGCTAGAGTAGAAGCGGGAGGGTCGGAATCTCAAGGGGAGTTCTTC.

The genes are TRBV29-1 and TRBJ2-2, with D perhaps given as TRBD1 or TRBD2 (5 bases each). This CDR3 is 14 amino acids long. In germline, CDR1 is SQVTM, CDR2 ANQGSEA. V was shortened by 2 bases and J by 4 bases, with 11 bases between the two germline ends. CDR3 sequence (DNA): TGCAGCGTTGAATCACCGGGGCCCACCGGGGAGCTGTTTTTT. Encoded protein: CSVESPGPTGELFF.

The chain employs TRBV5-1 and TRBJ1-4, with TRBD1 identical over 8 bases. This CDR3 spans 15 amino acids. Germline V CDR1 and CDR2: SGHRS, YFSETQ. V was pared by 2 bases and J by 8 bases, with 8 bases of the junction left unmatched. CDR3 sequence: CASSFGQGIGEKLFF. In DNA, the CDR3 is TGCGCCAGCAGCTTTGGACAGGGCATAGGGGAAAAACTGTTTTTT.

The J gene is TRBJ2-3, the V gene TRBV4-1; TRBD2 aligns across 7 bases. This CDR3 has 15 amino acids. Germline-derived CDR1 and CDR2 are MGHRA and YSYEKL. After removal of 0 bases from V and 1 base from J, the junction contained 1 base not matched to a gene. The DNA of the CDR3 is TGCGCCAGCAGCCAAGAGGGGAGGGGCACAGATACGCAGTATTTT. Translated: CASSQEGRGTDTQYF.

This clonotype has more than one count but fewer than ten. This chain joins TRBV29-1 and TRBJ2-3; D call uncertain. V shed 3 bases and J shed 3 bases, with 7 bases lying between them. This CDR3 has 12 amino acids. Germline V CDR1 and CDR2: SQVTM, ANQGSEA. CDR3 in amino acids: CSVEGNTDTQYF. CDR3 DNA: TGCAGCGTTGAGGGGAATACAGATACGCAGTATTTT.

The rearrangement links TRBV7-8 to TRBJ2-1, with 7 bases fitting TRBD2. The CDR3 is made up of 16 amino acids. Trimming took 4 bases from V and 5 from J; bases not matched to a gene: 11. The germline V gene encodes CDR1 SGHVS and CDR2 FQNEAQ. CDR3 protein: CASSSARRERNNEQFF. The CDR3 nucleotides are TGTGCCAGCAGCTCCGCCCGGCGGGAGAGGAACAATGAGCAGTTCTTC. Complete variable domain (other parts from reference TRBV7-8 and TRBJ2-1): GAGVSQSPRYKVAKRGQDVALRCDPISGHVSLFWYQQALGQGPEFLTYFQNEAQLDKSGLPSDRFFAERPEGSVSTLKIQRTQQEDSAVYLCASSSARRERNNEQFFGPGTRLTVL.

The chain employs TRBV10-3 and TRBJ2-1, with 12 positions matching TRBD2. The CDR3 sequence is 15 residues long. CDR1 is ENHRY, CDR2 SYGVKD, per germline. V shed 3 bases and J 7 bases; nucleotides not matched to a gene: 4. The CDR3 nucleotides read TGTGCCATCAGTGATGGGCTAGCGGGGGGGAATGAGCAGTTCTTC. Translated: CAISDGLAGGNEQFF.

This clonotype was seen ten or more times. The J gene is TRBJ1-2, the V gene TRBV3-1; D is ambiguous. This CDR3 has 14 residues. CDR1 and CDR2 from the germline V gene are LGHDT and YNNKEL (reference sequence). V lost 4 bases and J 4 bases, leaving 13 bases between the germline ends. The CDR3: CASSPRGMFYGYTF. In DNA, the CDR3 is TGTGCCAGCAGCCCACGAGGGATGTTCTATGGCTACACCTTC.

This clonotype appeared a few times. This rearrangement joins TRBV6-1 to TRBJ1-5, with 10 bases aligning to TRBD1. The CDR3 spans 13 residues. V gave up 11 bases and J gave up 7 bases; unmatched junction bases: 8. The germline gives CDR1 MNHNS, CDR2 SASEGT. CDR3: CAVSTGGGQPQHF. Here the CDR3 DNA reads TGTGCCGTCTCGACAGGGGGCGGACAGCCCCAGCATTTT.

In its sample, this clonotype was seen once. The CDR3 here is CASSLAGTRNIQYF. Here the CDR3 DNA reads TGTGCCAGCAGTTTGGCCGGGACTAGAAACATTCAGTACTTC. The rearrangement links TRBV27 to TRBJ2-4; 8 nucleotides line up with TRBD2. CDR3 length: 14 residues. Per germline, CDR1 MNHEY and CDR2 SMNVEV (reference sequence). J lost 6 bases, V lost 3 bases, and 4 bases had no gene match.